A selection of T cell receptor beta chains follows, all from one sample in a study of T-cell reconstitution after alpha-beta-depleted transplantation in children. TCRdb reprocessed the PCR reads via MiXCR and lists one record per CDR3 protein. The table has fewer than 550,000 distinct CDR3 sequences, roughly a tenth seen once. This specimen consisted of PBMCs from the stem cell graft donor, obtained from the stem cell graft. These receptors were taken from a human donor who donated a stem cell graft to a child with acute myeloid leukemia. Each CDR3 is given with its conserved first and last residue. The D gene is left open where the match is weak. Some rows have no size entry. The others give once, few or many, or a class for an expanded clone.

NA	TRBD1	TRBV10-3	TRBJ2-1	CAISAKSGQVRNEQFF	TGTGCCATCAGTGCTAAATCGGGACAGGTGAGGAATGAGCAGTTCTTC
many	NA	TRBV9	TRBJ1-5	CASSDEGNQPQHF	TGTGCCAGCAGCGATGAAGGCAATCAGCCCCAGCATTTT
NA	NA	TRBV18	TRBJ2-1	CASSPPTLVRQFF	TGTGCCAGCTCACCACCGACGCTAGTCAGGCAGTTCTTC
NA	TRBD2	TRBV12-3/TRBV12-4	TRBJ2-3	CASRERETTDTQYF	TGTGCCAGCAGGGAGCGGGAGACCACAGATACGCAGTATTTT
few	NA	TRBV15	TRBJ1-5	CATSRGQANQPQHF	TGTGCCACCAGCAGAGGACAGGCCAATCAGCCCCAGCATTTT
NA	NA	TRBV5-5	TRBJ2-2	CASSPLGTQSGELFF	TGTGCCAGCAGCCCCCTGGGGACCCAGTCCGGGGAGCTGTTTTTT
many	TRBD2	TRBV5-6	TRBJ2-3	CASSSGLGTDTQYF	TGTGCCAGCAGCTCGGGACTAGGAACAGATACGCAGTATTTT
NA	NA	TRBV2	TRBJ1-1	CARTDSGTEAFF	TGTGCCAGGACGGACAGCGGTACTGAAGCTTTCTTT
few	TRBD1	TRBV9	TRBJ1-5	CASSEEPGGDRDRVQGPQHF	TGTGCCAGCAGCGAGGAGCCAGGGGGCGATAGGGACAGGGTCCAAGGGCCCCAGCATTTT
NA	TRBD2	TRBV29-1	TRBJ2-1	CSGRGTSGKNEQFF	TGCAGCGGGCGTGGGACTAGCGGGAAGAATGAGCAGTTCTTC
few	NA	TRBV9	TRBJ1-4	CASSVFQNGANEKLFF	TGTGCCAGCAGCGTATTCCAAAACGGGGCTAATGAAAAACTGTTTTTT
NA	NA	TRBV29-1	TRBJ1-2	CSVVAGRSRSYTF	TGCAGCGTTGTGGCAGGGCGCTCGCGAAGCTACACCTTC
few	TRBD1	TRBV27	TRBJ1-2	CASSPRTGFYGYTF	TGTGCCAGCAGTCCCCGGACAGGCTTCTATGGCTACACCTTC
few	NA	TRBV7-9	TRBJ1-4	CASSRGVGEKLFF	TGTGCCAGCAGCCGAGGGGTTGGGGAAAAACTGTTTTTT
few	NA	TRBV4-1	TRBJ2-2	CASSQIGGDTGELFF	TGCGCCAGCAGCCAGATAGGGGGTGATACCGGGGAGCTGTTTTTT
NA	TRBD2	TRBV25-1	TRBJ2-2	CAISEYWTSGSTGELFF	TGTGCCATCAGTGAATATTGGACTAGCGGGTCCACCGGGGAGCTGTTTTTT
NA	TRBD2	TRBV6-2/TRBV6-3	TRBJ2-1	CASSPTSEPYNEQFF	TGTGCCAGCAGTCCAACTAGCGAGCCCTACAATGAGCAGTTCTTC
few	NA	TRBV10-3	TRBJ2-1	CAISEGLADEQFF	TGTGCCATCAGTGAAGGTCTAGCTGATGAGCAGTTCTTC
few	NA	TRBV15	TRBJ2-7	CATSRDPSYEQYF	TGTGCCACCAGCAGAGACCCCTCCTACGAGCAGTACTTC
NA	NA	TRBV20-1	TRBJ2-7	CSAIPGHLYEQYF	TGCAGTGCTATCCCCGGACACCTCTACGAGCAGTACTTC
few	NA	TRBV20-1	TRBJ2-7	CSARDPQVSLEVEQYF	TGCAGTGCTAGAGATCCTCAGGTCTCCCTGGAAGTCGAGCAGTACTTC
NA	NA	TRBV10-3	TRBJ2-5	CAIREGQKRETQYF	TGTGCCATCAGGGAAGGACAGAAGAGAGAGACCCAGTACTTC
many	TRBD1	TRBV6-1	TRBJ1-2	CASSEGQGNYGYTF	TGTGCCAGCAGTGAGGGACAGGGGAACTATGGCTACACCTTC
many	NA	TRBV12-3/TRBV12-4	TRBJ1-4	CASSLGLNEKLFF	TGTGCCAGCAGTTTGGGACTCAATGAAAAACTGTTTTTT
NA	TRBD1	TRBV7-9	TRBJ1-1	CASSQQTGANTEAFF	TGTGCCAGCAGCCAACAGACAGGGGCGAACACTGAAGCTTTCTTT
few	NA	TRBV7-2	TRBJ2-3	CASSLGVAGTDTQYF	TGTGCCAGCAGCTTAGGAGTAGCCGGCACAGATACGCAGTATTTT
NA	TRBD2	TRBV5-1	TRBJ2-1	CASSSSGTSIRNEQFF	TGCGCCAGCTCCTCATCCGGGACTAGTATCCGCAATGAGCAGTTCTTC
few	NA	TRBV12-3/TRBV12-4	TRBJ2-3	CASSWGVGSPVDTQYF	TGTGCCAGCAGTTGGGGTGTGGGGTCGCCGGTGGATACGCAGTATTTT
NA	NA	TRBV27	TRBJ2-7	CASSLSGNYEQYF	TGTGCCAGCAGTTTATCCGGAAACTACGAGCAGTACTTC
NA	TRBD2	TRBV2	TRBJ2-5	CASSGGGRGSETQYF	TGTGCCAGCAGTGGCGGGGGGCGCGGGTCCGAGACCCAGTACTTC
few	NA	TRBV3-1	TRBJ2-2	CASSPQMLRGELFF	TGTGCCAGCAGCCCTCAGATGTTGAGGGGGGAGCTGTTTTTT
NA	NA	TRBV20-1	TRBJ2-1	CSARDGGGVYNEQFF	TGCAGTGCTAGAGATGGAGGGGGTGTCTACAATGAGCAGTTCTTC
few	TRBD1	TRBV6-5	TRBJ1-6	CASSYIRQGRDYNSPLHF	TGTGCCAGCAGTTACATTAGACAGGGGAGGGACTATAATTCACCCCTCCACTTT
many	NA	TRBV20-1	TRBJ1-2	CSATILGPDGYTF	TGCAGTGCTACTATTCTGGGACCCGATGGCTACACCTTC
few	NA	TRBV5-1	TRBJ2-1	CASSLALTPLNEQFF	TGCGCCAGCAGCTTGGCTTTGACCCCACTCAATGAGCAGTTCTTC
few	TRBD2	TRBV5-1	TRBJ2-3	CASSFSGGAFTDTQYF	TGCGCCAGCAGCTTTTCCGGGGGGGCCTTCACAGATACGCAGTATTTT
NA	NA	TRBV12-3/TRBV12-4	TRBJ1-4	CASSPDWGGNEKLFF	TGTGCCAGCAGTCCGGATTGGGGAGGTAATGAAAAACTGTTTTTT
few	NA	TRBV6-6	TRBJ2-3	CASSFDKARQYF	TGTGCCAGCAGTTTTGACAAGGCCAGGCAGTATTTT
NA	NA	TRBV6-1	TRBJ1-4	CASSQSFNEKLFF	TGTGCCAGCTCGCAATCCTTTAATGAAAAACTGTTTTTT
many	NA	TRBV12-3/TRBV12-4	TRBJ2-3	CASSHVGATYTDTQYF	TGTGCCAGCAGCCACGTCGGGGCTACCTACACAGATACGCAGTATTTT
few	TRBD2	TRBV29-1	TRBJ2-7	CSVEGLAGEYEQYF	TGCAGCGTTGAGGGACTAGCGGGCGAGTACGAGCAGTACTTC
NA	NA	TRBV30	TRBJ2-1	CAWGADSRVGDEQFF	TGTGCCTGGGGTGCCGACTCCCGGGTGGGCGATGAGCAGTTCTTC
NA	TRBD2	TRBV20-1	TRBJ2-1	CSAANSGRSEQFF	TGCAGTGCTGCCAATAGCGGGAGGAGTGAGCAGTTCTTC
NA	NA	TRBV25-1	TRBJ1-1	CASSPTPTGWQESSEAFF	TGTGCCAGCAGTCCCACCCCAACAGGGTGGCAAGAGTCATCTGAAGCTTTCTTT
few	TRBD1	TRBV20-1	TRBJ1-5	CSARPSTGGDQPQHF	TGCAGTGCTAGACCCTCGACAGGGGGCGATCAGCCCCAGCATTTT
few	NA	TRBV27	TRBJ2-7	CASSFSWEAYEQYF	TGTGCCAGCAGTTTTAGTTGGGAGGCCTACGAGCAGTACTTC
NA	NA	TRBV7-2	TRBJ1-2	CASSLVVGQGGGYTF	TGTGCCAGCAGCTTAGTGGTAGGGCAGGGTGGCGGCTACACCTTC
few	TRBD1	TRBV11-3	TRBJ2-3	CASRQSGGHTQYF	TGTGCCAGCAGACAATCAGGGGGCCATACGCAGTATTTT
NA	NA	TRBV20-1	TRBJ2-7	CSARGDGGPRGEQYF	TGCAGTGCTAGAGGGGACGGGGGGCCCCGGGGCGAGCAGTACTTC
NA	NA	TRBV9	TRBJ2-3	CASSVGAIRDTQYF	TGTGCCAGCAGCGTAGGGGCGATTCGGGATACGCAGTATTTT
many	TRBD2	TRBV5-6	TRBJ2-1	CASSPIGGDYNEQFF	TGTGCCAGCAGCCCGATTGGGGGGGACTACAATGAGCAGTTCTTC
NA	TRBD2	TRBV18	TRBJ2-7	CASSPPSGSSYEQYF	TGTGCCAGCTCACCACCTAGCGGGAGTAGCTACGAGCAGTACTTC
NA	TRBD1	TRBV12-3/TRBV12-4	TRBJ2-1	CASSGDSIHEQFF	TGTGCCAGCAGTGGGGACAGTATCCATGAGCAGTTCTTC